This T cell receptor (beta chain) is from a study of identical twins (dated by TCRdb to 2016 to 2018). Looking at the study overall: The study deep-sequenced TCR alpha and beta repertoires from monozygotic twins, unrelated adults of various ages and cord blood to test whether fetal clonotypes persist. To rule out contamination, replicate twin experiments were performed at different times with different library preparation protocols.

Points the paper makes about the study in general: Out-of-frame TCR alpha sequences shared between twins showed an excess of low generation-probability sequences compared with coincidental sharing between unrelated individuals. Zero-insertion analyses could be partly confounded by invariant T cells such as MAIT and iNKT, though diverse VJ usage argued against such confounding for most clonotypes. Abundant cord blood beta clonotypes had fewer insertions, young adult naive repertoires showed a similar but weaker trend, and memory repertoires showed no such trend. In beta out-of-frame sequences, excess twin sharing was weaker, because having fewer shared sequences lowered the signal-to-noise ratio. Recombination models systematically underestimated out-of-frame TCR alpha sharing in monozygotic twins but agreed with sharing between unrelated individuals. Because the same donors could not be followed over many years, the conclusions depended on cross-sectional statistical analysis.

Library preparation was by 5' RACE. Sequencer: Illumina HiSeq 2000. A universal primer binding site was added through template switching, and the final cDNA carried a unique molecular identifier so that TCR cDNA molecules could be counted accurately. First-strand cDNA for TCR alpha and beta chains was synthesized from specific primers in the conserved constant-segment region. Each cDNA library was double barcoded, with a SMART-Mk sample barcode plus Illumina barcodes, to control for contamination. TruSeq adapter sequences along with Illumina sample barcodes were introduced in two successive PCR steps. The TCR alpha and beta cDNA libraries were sequenced on the Illumina HiSeq platform using custom primers. From the authors' description of their analysis: Unique molecular identifiers were extracted from raw reads with MiGEC, and CDR3 positions were determined with MiXCR. For each individual, recombination models were inferred using an EM algorithm with the repgenHMM and IGoR tools. The tcR package in R was used for shared clonotype analysis, with sharing normalized by the product of cloneset sizes. Out-of-frame nonproductive sequences were analyzed to study raw recombination free of thymic and clonal selection effects. Using fastp at Q25 and MiXCR, TCRdb reprocessed the public reads and kept productive beta chains. Rows matching on CDR3 protein sequence are summarized as one entry with the most common DNA and genes. The V and J calls come from TCRdb's annotation, not from the publication. The sample records around 250,000 distinct CDR3 sequences, 6.5% to 8% of which are singletons. Roughly 15% of the sample lies in the top ten.

In the case of this clonotype: Its antigen specificity is not known. No quality values exist for individual bases; no much larger clone is one base distant.

Every donor was a healthy Caucasian. The twin cohort comprised three pairs of female monozygotic twins, all aged roughly 18 to 29 years. Positive isolation kits from Invitrogen were used to isolate CD4+ and CD8+ T cell populations. These records were also assigned to another study, of T cells expressing NK-cell markers. As described in the second report: In sorted CD3+CD56+NKG2C+, CD3+CD56+NKG2C- and CD3+CD56-NKG2C+ T-cell subsets from several donors, TCR beta-chain repertoires were profiled. Seven of the eight sequenced donors were HCMV-seropositive and one was HCMV-seronegative. In several experiments an anti-gammadeltaTCR antibody was added to restrict sorting to alphabetaTCR-expressing T cells. In roughly 6 donors, the dominant CD3+CD56+NKG2C+ clonotypes ranked among the top 10 CD8+ clonotypes, making up about 1.0-8% of CD8+ T cells. Those dominant clonotypes were again the most abundant among CD3+CD56-NKG2C+ cells in a few donors, at 28.3-60.1%. Whether the expanded NKG2C-expressing T cell clones were specific for HCMV antigens remained unclear. The study sequenced eight donors, all healthy volunteers chosen at random: three men and five women. To determine HCMV serostatus, a commercial ELISA kit was used to detect HCMV-specific IgG in serum. MIGEC handled demultiplexing of the reads and grouping by UMI, while MiTCR was used to assemble and quantify clonotypes. Only TCR cDNA sequences supported by at least two reads were kept to exclude erroneous sequences. The tcR package was used for downstream repertoire analysis, with clonotypes matched between fractions based on CDR3 nucleotide sequence plus V segment. Antigen specificity was annotated against VDJdb with VDJmatch, allowing one amino acid substitution in CDR3.

This receptor was taken from a woman between 18 and 29 years old in good health. Sequenced input: CD8+ T cells sorted from blood.

In nucleotides, the sequence is TGCGCCAGCAGCCAAGGGGGGCGCGAAGCTTTCTTT. Translated, it gives CASSQGGREAFF. The chain links TRBV4-1 with TRBJ1-1, and the D gene may be TRBD1, 6 bases matching. The CDR3 has 12 amino acids, counting the end cysteine and phenylalanine. Only the CDR3 DNA stays, 36 bases, in frame from base 1. Relative to germline, V is 1 base shorter and J is 8 bases shorter, with 8 bases between their ends. According to the germline V gene, CDR1 reads MGHRA and CDR2 reads YSYEKL.